The rows below give T cell receptor beta chains drawn from one sample of a study of T cell responses to AZD1222 COVID-19 vaccine. The method was immunoSEQ multiplex PCR; TCRdb's version includes in-frame clones alone and lacks a portion of them. The profile shows about 150,000 clones, 88% of them singletons. This specimen was peripheral blood, taken on day 0 of AZD1222 vaccination. These receptors came from an adult in good health. CDR3s leave out the opening cysteine and the closing phenylalanine or tryptophan. Clone sizes are given selectively: once, few, many, or a class where the clone is expanded.

V	J	size	CDR3
TRBV7-9	TRBJ2-7	NA	ASSPGQGPYEQY
TRBV4-1	TRBJ1-3	once	ASSQEPAGASGNTIY
TRBV28	TRBJ2-7	NA	AGEIGLYYEQY
TRBV19	TRBJ1-1	once	ASSMMGKSSPEAF
TRBV27	TRBJ2-1	NA	ASSSFQVTGLLYNEQF
TRBV12-3/TRBV12-4	TRBJ2-7	NA	ASSFDSRGEQY
TRBV28	TRBJ1-5	NA	ASSFTGVNQPQH
TRBV5-1	TRBJ1-2	NA	ASSLEPTGYGYT
TRBV5-1	TRBJ1-1	NA	ASSWTGVGTEAF
TRBV28	TRBJ2-2	NA	ASRSGPSRGELF
TRBV4-3	TRBJ1-2	NA	ASSQDLAVDYT
TRBV11-1	TRBJ2-7	NA	ASSLTRGVYEQY
TRBV11-2	TRBJ2-7	NA	ASSFFTNSYEQY
TRBV28	TRBJ1-6	NA	ASNRGQGYNSPLH
TRBV2	TRBJ1-4	NA	ASLRQEGEKLF
TRBV9	TRBJ1-3	NA	ASSAQETPFSGNTIY
TRBV9	TRBJ1-2	NA	ASSVMGTGYYGYT
TRBV18	TRBJ1-3	NA	ASSRMTNTGNTIY
TRBV11-2	TRBJ2-7	NA	ASSSLAGGKSSYEQY
TRBV6-5	TRBJ1-6	NA	ASSRDRPDNSPLH
TRBV28	TRBJ1-5	few	ASSPTGGEPQH
TRBV27	TRBJ2-1	once	ASILLAGGSNEQF
TRBV7-9	TRBJ1-6	NA	ASSLGSGRDSPLH
TRBV27	TRBJ1-1	NA	ASHSRGLGPEAF
TRBV7-2	TRBJ2-2	NA	ASRRVRVDAGELF
TRBV6-6	TRBJ1-2	NA	ASSYSTSGYT
TRBV2	TRBJ2-3	NA	ASKNLANLDTQY
TRBV10-3	TRBJ1-2	few	AISGDRGYGYT
TRBV7-2	TRBJ2-7	NA	ASSWTGGSYEQY
TRBV5-4	TRBJ1-5	NA	ASSEQGNQPQH
TRBV28	TRBJ1-5	NA	ASSLANPYSNQPQH
TRBV5-5	TRBJ1-4	NA	ASSGAGGAAEKLF
TRBV12-5	TRBJ1-5	once	ASGPGQGANQPQH
TRBV2	TRBJ2-2	NA	ASSDANTGELF
TRBV29-1	TRBJ1-1	once	SVEGNTEAF
TRBV27	TRBJ1-1	NA	ASSLFPGIGTGALNTEAF
TRBV2	TRBJ1-5	NA	ATRWQSNQPQH
TRBV7-9	TRBJ2-1	NA	ASSLVSGQLNEQF
TRBV23-1	TRBJ1-1	NA	ASSQSRRGNTEAF
TRBV7-6	TRBJ1-3	NA	ASSLAAGTTRTGNTIY
TRBV19	TRBJ1-6	NA	ASWDKSSYNSPLH
TRBV24-1	TRBJ1-2	NA	ATSDRRQGAGGYT
TRBV21-1	TRBJ1-5	NA	ASSKRKGGNQPQH